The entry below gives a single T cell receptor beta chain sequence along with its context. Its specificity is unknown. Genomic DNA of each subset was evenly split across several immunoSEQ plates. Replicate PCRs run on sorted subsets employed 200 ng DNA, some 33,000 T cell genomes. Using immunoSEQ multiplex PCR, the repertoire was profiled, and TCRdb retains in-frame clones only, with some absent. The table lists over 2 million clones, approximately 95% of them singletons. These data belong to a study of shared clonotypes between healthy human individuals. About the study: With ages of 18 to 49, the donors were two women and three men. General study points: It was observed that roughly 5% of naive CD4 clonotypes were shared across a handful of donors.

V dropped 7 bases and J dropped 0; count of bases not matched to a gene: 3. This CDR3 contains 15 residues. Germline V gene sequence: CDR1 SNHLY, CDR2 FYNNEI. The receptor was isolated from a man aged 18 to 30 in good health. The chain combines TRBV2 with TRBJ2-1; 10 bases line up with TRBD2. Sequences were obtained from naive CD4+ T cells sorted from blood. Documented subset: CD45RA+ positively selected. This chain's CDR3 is CASTSGSHSYNEQFF. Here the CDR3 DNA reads TGTGCCAGCACTAGCGGGAGCCACTCCTACAATGAGCAGTTCTTC.